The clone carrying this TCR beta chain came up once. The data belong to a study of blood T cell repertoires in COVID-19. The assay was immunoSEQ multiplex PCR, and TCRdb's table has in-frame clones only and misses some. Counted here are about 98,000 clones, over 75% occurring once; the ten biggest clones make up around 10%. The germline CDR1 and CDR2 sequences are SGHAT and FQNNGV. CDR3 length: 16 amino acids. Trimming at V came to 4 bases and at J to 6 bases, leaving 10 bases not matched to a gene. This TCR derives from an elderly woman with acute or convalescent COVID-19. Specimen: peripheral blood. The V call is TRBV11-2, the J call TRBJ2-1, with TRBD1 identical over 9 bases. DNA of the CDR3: TGTGCCAGCAGCTCACTCCGGGACAGGGAGGGCAATGAGCAGTTCTTC. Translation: CASSSLRDREGNEQFF.